One T cell receptor beta chain is described in this entry. The antigen remains undetermined. This specimen belongs to a study of response to subunit inactivated influenza vaccine. Study conclusions and caveats: Few additional T cells are recruited per seasonal influenza vaccination, authors suggested.

A single record per CDR3 protein comes from TCRdb applying MiXCR to the RT-PCR reads. The repertoire includes some 300,000 distinct CDR3 sequences, roughly 20% of them detected once, and about a tenth sits in the top ten. This sequence originates from a man between 50 and 75 years old who received an inactivated influenza vaccine. The sample consisted of PBMCs from blood, taken about 20 months after vaccination.

The CDR3 sequence is CASSEILQPGGYTF. The CDR3 bases are TGTGCCAGCAGTGAAATATTACAGCCAGGTGGCTACACCTTC. The chain is built from TRBV6-1 and TRBJ1-2, with D unclear. The V end was cut by 2 bases, the J end by 7 bases, with 14 bases between. CDR1 and CDR2 (germline): MNHNS, SASEGT. CDR3 length: 14 residues.